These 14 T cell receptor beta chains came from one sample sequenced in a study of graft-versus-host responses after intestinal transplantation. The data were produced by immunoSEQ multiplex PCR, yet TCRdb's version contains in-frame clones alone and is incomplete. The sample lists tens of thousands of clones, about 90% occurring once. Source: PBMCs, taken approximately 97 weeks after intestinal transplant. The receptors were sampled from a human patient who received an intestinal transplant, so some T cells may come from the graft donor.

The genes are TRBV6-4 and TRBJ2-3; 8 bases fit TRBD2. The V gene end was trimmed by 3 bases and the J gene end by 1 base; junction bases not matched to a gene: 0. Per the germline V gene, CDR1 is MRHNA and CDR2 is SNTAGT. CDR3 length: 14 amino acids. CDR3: CASSERGGTDTQYF. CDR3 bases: TGTGCCAGCAGTGAGCGGGGGGGCACAGATACGCAGTATTTT.

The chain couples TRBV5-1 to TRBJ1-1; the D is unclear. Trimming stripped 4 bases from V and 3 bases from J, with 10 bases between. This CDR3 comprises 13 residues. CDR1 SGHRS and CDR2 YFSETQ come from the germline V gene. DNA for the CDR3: TGCGCCAGCAGCCAGGACGGGGACACTGAAGCTTTCTTT. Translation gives CASSQDGDTEAFF.

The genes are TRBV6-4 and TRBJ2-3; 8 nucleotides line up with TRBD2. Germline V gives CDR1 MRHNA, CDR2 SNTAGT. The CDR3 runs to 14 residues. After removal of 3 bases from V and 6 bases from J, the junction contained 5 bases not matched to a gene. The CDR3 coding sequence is TGTGCCAGCAGTGAATTAGCGGGGATGGATACGCAGTATTTT. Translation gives CASSELAGMDTQYF.

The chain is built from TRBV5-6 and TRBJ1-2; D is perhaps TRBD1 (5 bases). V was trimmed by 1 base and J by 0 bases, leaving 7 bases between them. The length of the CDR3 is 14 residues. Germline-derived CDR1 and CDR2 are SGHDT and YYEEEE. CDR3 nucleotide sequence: TGTGCCAGCAGCTTGCAGGGATCTAACTATGGCTACACCTTC. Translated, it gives CASSLQGSNYGYTF.

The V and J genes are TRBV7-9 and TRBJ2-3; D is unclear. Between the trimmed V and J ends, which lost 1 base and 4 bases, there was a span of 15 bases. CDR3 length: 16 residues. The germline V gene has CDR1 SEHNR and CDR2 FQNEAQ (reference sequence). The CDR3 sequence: CASSLVVGSPPDTQYF. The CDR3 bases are TGTGCCAGCAGCTTAGTGGTTGGCTCCCCCCCAGATACGCAGTATTTT.

Here the CDR3 reads CASSFLGSGGETQYF. DNA for the CDR3: TGTGCCAGCAGCTTTTTGGGTAGCGGGGGGGAGACCCAGTACTTC. The chain couples TRBV7-2 to TRBJ2-5, with 10 bases aligning to TRBD2. The CDR3 is 15 amino acids. The germline CDR1 and CDR2 sequences are SGHTA and FQGNSA. The ends lost 3 bases at V and 5 bases at J; junction bases unmatched: 6.

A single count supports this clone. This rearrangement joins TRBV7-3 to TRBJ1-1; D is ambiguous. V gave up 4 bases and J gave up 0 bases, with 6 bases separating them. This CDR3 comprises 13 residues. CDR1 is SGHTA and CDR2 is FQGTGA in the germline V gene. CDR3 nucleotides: TGTGCCAGCAGCTCCCAAGTGAACACTGAAGCTTTCTTT. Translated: CASSSQVNTEAFF.

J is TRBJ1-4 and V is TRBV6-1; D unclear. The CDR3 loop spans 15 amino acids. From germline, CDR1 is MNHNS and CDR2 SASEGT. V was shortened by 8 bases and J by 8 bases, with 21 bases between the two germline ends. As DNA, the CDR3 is TGTGCCAGCCGCGAGCTCGCGGGGTCGCGGGAAAAACTGTTTTTT. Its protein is CASRELAGSREKLFF.

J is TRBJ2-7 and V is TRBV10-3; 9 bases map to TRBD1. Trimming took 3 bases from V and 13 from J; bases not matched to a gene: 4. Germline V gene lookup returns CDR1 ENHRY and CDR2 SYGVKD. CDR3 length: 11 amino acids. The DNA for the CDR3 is TGTGCCATCAGTGAAGGGGACAGGGCCTACTTC. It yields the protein CAISEGDRAYF.

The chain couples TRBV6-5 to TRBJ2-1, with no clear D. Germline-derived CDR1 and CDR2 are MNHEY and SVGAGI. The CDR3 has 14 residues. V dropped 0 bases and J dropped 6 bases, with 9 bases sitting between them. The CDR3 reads CASSYSLLANEQFF. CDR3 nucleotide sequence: TGTGCCAGCAGTTACTCTCTATTAGCCAATGAGCAGTTCTTC.

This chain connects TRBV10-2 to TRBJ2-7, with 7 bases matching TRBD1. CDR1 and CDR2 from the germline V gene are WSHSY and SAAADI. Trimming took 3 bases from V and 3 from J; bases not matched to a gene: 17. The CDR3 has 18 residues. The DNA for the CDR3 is TGCGCCAGCAGTGACTCCACCGCTCCACAGGGGAGCCTCTACGAGCAGTACTTC. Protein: CASSDSTAPQGSLYEQYF.

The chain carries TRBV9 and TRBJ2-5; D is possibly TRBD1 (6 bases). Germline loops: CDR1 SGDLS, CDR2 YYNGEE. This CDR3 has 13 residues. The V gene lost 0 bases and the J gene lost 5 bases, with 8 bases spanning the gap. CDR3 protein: CASSVDREETQYF. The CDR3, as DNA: TGTGCCAGCAGCGTAGACAGGGAGGAGACCCAGTACTTC.

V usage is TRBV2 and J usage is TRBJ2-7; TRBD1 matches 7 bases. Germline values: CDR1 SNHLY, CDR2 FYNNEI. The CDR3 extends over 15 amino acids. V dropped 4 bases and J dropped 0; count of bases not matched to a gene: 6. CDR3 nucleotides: TGTGCCAGCAGTGGTGACAGGGTTAGCTCCTACGAGCAGTACTTC. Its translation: CASSGDRVSSYEQYF. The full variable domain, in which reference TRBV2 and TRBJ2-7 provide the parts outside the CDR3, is EPEVTQTPSHQVTQMGQEVILRCVPISNHLYFYWYRQILGQKVEFLVSFYNNEISEKSEIFDDQFSVERPDGSNFTLKIRSTKLEDSAMYFCASSGDRVSSYEQYFGPGTRLTVT.

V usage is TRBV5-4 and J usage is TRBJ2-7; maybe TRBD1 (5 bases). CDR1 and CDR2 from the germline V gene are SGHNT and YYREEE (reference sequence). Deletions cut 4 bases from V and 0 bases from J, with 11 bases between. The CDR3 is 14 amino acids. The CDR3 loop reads CASSIDSSSYEQYF. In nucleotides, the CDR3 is TGTGCCAGCAGCATAGACAGCAGCTCCTACGAGCAGTACTTC.